This T cell receptor beta chain was documented in a study of cytomegalovirus exposure and HLA in healthy donors (dated by TCRdb to 2017 to 2019). About the full investigation: The 666 repertoires of the first cohort and the 95 to 150 validation repertoires were produced on the same platform, according to a later analysis. The aim of the study was to test whether cataloging public T cell receptors could identify signatures of past pathogen exposure. Along with the roughly 610-subject first cohort, a separate validation cohort of 120 different subjects was used. The study combined high-throughput TCR immunosequencing, statistical association of individual TCRs with disease status, and machine learning to predict cytomegalovirus infection status.

The germline V gene sets CDR1 to SGDLS and CDR2 to YYNGEE. Cut back by 5 bases and 8 bases, the V and J ends lie 10 bases apart. From its cysteine to its phenylalanine, the CDR3 spans 11 amino acids. Only the CDR3 DNA is retained, 33 bases long and in frame from the first base. The donors were included in the validation cohort of roughly 120 subjects, a group kept apart from the roughly 690-subject first cohort. The library was built by means of the immunoSEQ multiplex PCR assay. The paper's data handling went like this. To diagnose cytomegalovirus status from the catalog of TCR beta chain sequences, a statistical classification framework was built. TCRdb's version of the immuneACCESS table is confined to in-frame rearrangements and falls short of the full clone set. An unresolved V gene accounts for under half of the shortfall where checked; the remainder is of unknown origin. V and J calls and clone size are copied from that table; D and trimming were computed from the DNA. Within this sample are roughly 180,000 clones, with about 89% of them counted one time only. The top ten hold 6% to 8% of the sample.

Remarks on this clone: This receptor's antigen is unknown. Base-call qualities are not available, and no considerably larger clone is one nucleotide away.

Points the paper makes about the study in general: Most TCR sequences were observed very rarely across donors, whereas some public TCRs were present in many individuals. A later analysis had no HLA typing for the validation cohort, so co-occurrence there was scored across all 110 or so repertoires. Of the cluster scores, 85% to 95% were above 0 in a later analysis, which found that TCRs clustered in the first cohort also tended to co-occur in the 95 to 150 validation repertoires. Three of the identified cytomegalovirus-associated TCR beta chains were confirmed in vitro to be specific for cytomegalovirus antigens. A total of fewer than 200 TCR beta chains were listed by the study as associated with cytomegalovirus. The authors suggested that the approach could potentially be generalized to other disease states and immunological phenotypes. Cytomegalovirus status was reported to be diagnosed by the classifier with high specificity and sensitivity in both the original and validation cohorts.

Sequenced material: PBMCs. The source of this sequence is a man aged 30-40 years in good health and CMV-seropositive. The sequence links TRBV9 to TRBJ1-2; no confident D gene assignment can be made. DNA sequence: TGTGCCAGCAGTTCGATTTTGGGCTACACCTTC. It translates as CASSSILGYTF.